This T cell receptor (beta chain) was observed in a study of cytomegalovirus exposure and HLA in healthy donors. A word on this clone: Its antigen is still unknown.

There are 13 residues in the CDR3. Germline CDR1 is MNHNS and CDR2 is SASEGT. Trimming stripped 7 bases from V and 4 bases from J, with 13 bases between. Study-level points and caveats: As a later analysis revealed, the rate of TCR association differed by HLA locus, with DRB1 most and HLA-C fewest.

The PCR made use of 60 Vbeta and 13 Jbeta primers. Using immunoSEQ multiplex PCR, the repertoire was profiled, and TCRdb retains in-frame clones only, with some absent. Of 150,000 or so clones in the sample, roughly 79% were seen once. The TCR was taken from a man over 45 in good health and CMV-seropositive. The genes are TRBV6-1 and TRBJ1-1; D remains unclear. The source material was PBMCs. Written as DNA, the CDR3 is TGTGCCAGCACCGACAAAGGAGGCACTGAAGCTTTCTTT. Its translation: CASTDKGGTEAFF.